A selection of T cell receptor beta chains follows, all from one sample in a study of CD8 T cells in Susac syndrome. TCRdb re-called the immunoSEQ multiplex PCR reads through MiXCR, storing one row per CDR3 protein. The data hold 150,000 or so distinct CDR3 sequences, with around 95% observed a single time. The specimen was CD8+ T cells from PBMCs. Source of these receptors: a human donor with multiple sclerosis. The CDR3 runs from the conserved cysteine through the conserved F or W. The D gene is left open where the match is weak. The size entry is marked missing in some rows and otherwise reads once, few, many or a size class.

V	D	size	J	CDR3	DNA
TRBV13	.	.	TRBJ2-2	CASLEGATGELFF	TGTGCCAGCTTAGAAGGTGCGACCGGGGAGCTGTTTTTT
TRBV5-4	.	.	TRBJ1-2	CASSLGMGPGDGYTF	TGTGCCAGCAGCTTGGGCATGGGGCCGGGGGATGGCTACACCTTC
TRBV30	.	.	TRBJ2-7	CAWNKPGEEQYF	TGTGCCTGGAATAAACCTGGGGAAGAGCAGTACTTC
TRBV27	.	.	TRBJ1-5	CASSLSGRSNQPQHF	TGTGCCAGCAGTTTGTCAGGAAGGAGCAATCAGCCCCAGCATTTT
TRBV7-9	TRBD1	.	TRBJ2-3	CASSSGTGGAMDTQYF	TGTGCCAGCAGCTCCGGGACAGGGGGGGCTATGGATACGCAGTATTTT
TRBV27	.	.	TRBJ2-1	CARGRKGPTYNEQFF	TGTGCCAGGGGGAGGAAGGGCCCCACCTACAATGAGCAGTTCTTC
TRBV27	.	.	TRBJ2-1	CASSLGPGHYNEQFF	TGTGCCAGCAGTTTGGGACCGGGCCACTACAATGAGCAGTTCTTC
TRBV27	.	.	TRBJ1-1	CASSIRGNTEAFF	TGTGCCAGCAGTATCCGGGGGAACACTGAAGCTTTCTTT
TRBV12-3/TRBV12-4	.	.	TRBJ2-5	CASSPRGTQYF	TGTGCCAGCAGTCCCCGGGGGACCCAGTACTTC
TRBV12-3/TRBV12-4	TRBD1	.	TRBJ2-5	CASRGTEMYQETQYF	TGTGCCAGCAGGGGGACAGAAATGTACCAAGAGACCCAGTACTTC
TRBV9	.	.	TRBJ2-2	CASSVTFAENTGELFF	TGTGCCAGCAGCGTAACCTTTGCGGAGAACACCGGGGAGCTGTTTTTT
TRBV7-7	.	.	TRBJ2-1	CASSPRATNEQFF	TGTGCTAGCAGCCCGAGGGCTACCAATGAGCAGTTCTTC
TRBV9	.	.	TRBJ2-1	CASSVADPVEQFF	TGTGCCAGCAGCGTAGCTGATCCCGTTGAGCAGTTCTTC
TRBV3-1	.	.	TRBJ1-2	CASSRRTAEYGYTF	TGTGCCAGCAGCCGACGGACAGCTGAGTATGGCTACACCTTC
TRBV7-8	.	.	TRBJ2-1	CASSLAPGDYNEQFF	TGTGCCAGCAGCTTAGCGCCAGGGGACTACAATGAGCAGTTCTTC
TRBV28	.	.	TRBJ2-3	CASSMGASGASTDTQYF	TGTGCCAGCAGTATGGGGGCTAGCGGTGCTAGCACAGATACGCAGTATTTT
TRBV7-9	.	once	TRBJ1-2	CASSPSLGYGYTF	TGTGCCAGCAGCCCCTCCCTTGGCTATGGCTACACCTTC
TRBV28	TRBD1	.	TRBJ2-7	CATMTGLLAYEQYF	TGTGCCACCATGACAGGGTTGTTGGCCTACGAGCAGTACTTC
TRBV6-5	TRBD2	.	TRBJ2-5	CASSYSRLAEETQYF	TGTGCCAGCAGTTACTCGCGCCTAGCGGAAGAGACCCAGTACTTC
TRBV19	.	.	TRBJ1-1	CASISLTGEAFF	TGTGCCAGTATCTCATTGACAGGTGAAGCTTTCTTT
TRBV27	TRBD1	.	TRBJ1-6	CASSTRQGASSYNSPLHF	TGTGCCAGCAGTACCCGACAGGGGGCGAGCTCCTATAATTCACCCCTCCACTTT
TRBV27	.	.	TRBJ2-1	CASSFSSLGEQFF	TGTGCCAGCAGTTTTTCCTCCCTGGGTGAGCAGTTCTTC
TRBV9	TRBD1	.	TRBJ2-7	CASSVRDRAHEQYF	TGTGCCAGCAGCGTTCGGGACAGGGCCCACGAGCAGTACTTC
TRBV9	.	.	TRBJ1-2	CASSSRGGYTF	TGTGCCAGCAGCTCACGGGGTGGCTACACCTTC
TRBV29-1	.	.	TRBJ1-3	CSGQVTGNTIYF	TGCAGCGGCCAGGTGACTGGAAACACCATATATTTT
TRBV4-1	.	.	TRBJ1-1	CASSPDMGAEAFF	TGCGCCAGCAGCCCAGACATGGGGGCTGAAGCTTTCTTT
TRBV28	.	.	TRBJ2-5	CASSFMVEEETQYF	TGTGCCAGCAGTTTTATGGTAGAAGAAGAGACCCAGTACTTC
TRBV4-1	.	.	TRBJ1-1	CASSQDSGATEAFF	TGCGCCAGCAGCCAAGACTCAGGAGCCACTGAAGCTTTCTTT
TRBV20-1	TRBD1	once	TRBJ1-6	CSARDEFRDRDSSPLHF	TGCAGTGCTAGAGATGAGTTCCGGGACAGGGATTCTTCACCCCTCCACTTT
TRBV4-1	.	.	TRBJ1-6	CASSQGRESTLHF	TGCGCCAGCAGCCAAGGCCGTGAGTCTACCCTCCACTTT
TRBV20-1	TRBD1	.	TRBJ1-2	CSARDPNGPGQRGLWYTF	TGCAGTGCTAGAGATCCAAACGGACCGGGACAGCGGGGTCTGTGGTACACCTTC
TRBV2	.	once	TRBJ2-7	CASRPGRPYEQYF	TGTGCCAGCAGACCAGGACGACCCTACGAGCAGTACTTC
TRBV2	.	.	TRBJ2-1	CASSEGLLSYNEQFF	TGTGCCAGCAGTGAAGGCTTACTGAGCTACAATGAGCAGTTCTTC
TRBV19	.	once	TRBJ2-2	CATTFGPGELFF	TGTGCCACCACGTTTGGGCCCGGGGAGCTGTTTTTT
TRBV12-3/TRBV12-4	.	.	TRBJ1-2	CASTPGGGYTF	TGTGCCAGCACCCCCGGGGGGGGCTACACCTTC
TRBV13	.	.	TRBJ2-3	CASSDITGDTQYF	TGTGCCAGCAGCGACATCACAGGGGATACGCAGTATTTT
TRBV12-3/TRBV12-4	TRBD2	.	TRBJ2-3	CASSFGYKAGGAGDTQYF	TGTGCCAGCAGTTTTGGTTACAAAGCGGGGGGGGCTGGAGATACGCAGTATTTT
TRBV7-3	TRBD2	once	TRBJ2-3	CASSLLAAPDTQYF	TGTGCCAGCAGCTTACTAGCGGCCCCAGATACGCAGTATTTT
TRBV5-1	TRBD1	.	TRBJ1-2	CASSLDPGQGAGGYTF	TGCGCCAGCAGCTTGGATCCGGGACAGGGGGCGGGAGGCTACACCTTC
TRBV12-3/TRBV12-4	TRBD1	.	TRBJ1-1	CASRPRQGNTEAFF	TGTGCCAGCAGGCCTAGACAGGGAAACACTGAAGCTTTCTTT
TRBV7-4	.	.	TRBJ1-5	CAHLPWHF	TGTGCCCACCTTCCCTGGCATTTT
TRBV9	.	.	TRBJ1-2	CASSVGSRGQGPYGYTF	TGTGCCAGCAGCGTAGGGTCTCGGGGCCAGGGCCCCTATGGCTACACCTTC
TRBV12-5	TRBD1	.	TRBJ1-2	CASAQLLTGVYGYTF	TGTGCTAGTGCCCAACTTTTGACAGGGGTGTATGGCTACACCTTC
TRBV5-1	.	.	TRBJ2-7	CASSLGDGPYEQYF	TGCGCCAGCAGCTTGGGGGACGGCCCCTACGAGCAGTACTTC
TRBV7-8	.	.	TRBJ2-7	CASSPRGQGNHLYEQYF	TGTGCCAGCAGCCCGAGGGGCCAGGGGAATCACCTTTACGAGCAGTACTTC
TRBV15	.	.	TRBJ2-1	CATSSGPSFSSYNEQFF	TGTGCCACCAGCTCCGGACCGAGTTTCAGTTCCTACAATGAGCAGTTCTTC
TRBV30	.	.	TRBJ1-1	CAWSVLGGFTEAFF	TGTGCCTGGAGTGTACTGGGGGGCTTCACTGAAGCTTTCTTT
TRBV21-1	.	.	TRBJ2-7	CASSKFSLEQYF	TGTGCCAGCAGCAAGTTCTCGCTCGAGCAGTACTTC
TRBV29-1	TRBD2	.	TRBJ2-3	CSVSRGVFSTDTQYF	TGCAGCGTCTCGCGGGGGGTTTTTAGCACAGATACGCAGTATTTT
TRBV14	.	.	TRBJ1-1	CASSQDQWVLNTEAFF	TGTGCCAGCAGCCAAGATCAATGGGTACTGAACACTGAAGCTTTCTTT
TRBV27	TRBD2	.	TRBJ2-1	CASSLGGDGEQFF	TGTGCCAGCAGTTTGGGGGGGGATGGTGAGCAGTTCTTC
TRBV30	.	.	TRBJ1-1	CAWSPGGGTEAFF	TGTGCCTGGAGTCCCGGGGGAGGTACTGAAGCTTTCTTT
TRBV20-1	TRBD2	.	TRBJ2-1	CSARPFSGGLFNEQFF	TGCAGTGCTAGACCCTTTAGCGGGGGGCTCTTTAATGAGCAGTTCTTC
TRBV28	TRBD1	once	TRBJ1-5	CASSLPGTGGNQPQHF	TGTGCCAGCAGTTTGCCCGGGACAGGGGGCAATCAGCCCCAGCATTTT
TRBV6-5	TRBD1	.	TRBJ2-7	CASSSRDRSYEQYF	TGTGCCAGCAGTTCCCGGGACAGGTCCTACGAGCAGTACTTC
TRBV29-1	TRBD1	.	TRBJ2-1	CSVIYRGMDNEQFF	TGCAGCGTCATATACAGGGGTATGGACAATGAGCAGTTCTTC
TRBV4-1	.	once	TRBJ2-2	CASSQETPDSYTGELFF	TGCGCCAGCAGCCAAGAGACACCGGACAGCTACACCGGGGAGCTGTTTTTT
TRBV11-2	.	.	TRBJ2-7	CASSLDRGTYEQYF	TGTGCCAGCAGCTTAGACAGGGGCACCTACGAGCAGTACTTC